A single sample is the source of the 28 T cell receptor beta chains below, sequenced in a study of T cell changes during pregnancy in multiple sclerosis. Sequenced by immunoSEQ multiplex PCR; TCRdb stores in-frame clones only, minus some. Among tens of thousands of clones listed, roughly nine tenths were seen once. The sample in question was peripheral blood, obtained in the second trimester of pregnancy. The receptors were gathered from a female donor in good health, enrolled as a control in a pregnancy study.

The chain's CDR3 is CATSGGQGFGGYTF. DNA for the CDR3: TGTGCCACCAGCGGGGGACAGGGGTTCGGAGGCTACACCTTC. The chain combines TRBV15 with TRBJ1-2; 10 positions match TRBD1. CDR3 size: 14 residues. The J segment lost 8 bases and the V segment lost 5 bases, leaving 8 bases of the junction unmatched. CDR1 and CDR2 from the germline V gene are LNHNV and YYDKDF (reference sequence).

This rearrangement joins TRBV10-3 to TRBJ1-1, with D maybe TRBD1 (5 bases). There are 13 residues in the CDR3. Germline V gene lookup returns CDR1 ENHRY and CDR2 SYGVKD. Trimming took 2 bases from V and 4 from J, leaving 8 bases between them. The CDR3 DNA is TGTGCCATCAGTGAGCAGGGAACCACTGAAGCTTTCTTT. It encodes CAISEQGTTEAFF.

V and J are TRBV9 and TRBJ2-7; 8 bases are shared with TRBD2. CDR3 length equals 16 residues. The J segment lost 4 bases and the V segment lost 4 bases, leaving 13 bases of the junction unmatched. CDR1 SGDLS and CDR2 YYNGEE come from the germline V gene. CDR3 bases: TGTGCCAGCAGCCCGGGGGGTGATAGCGGGATATACGAGCAGTACTTC. It codes for CASSPGGDSGIYEQYF.

The chain combines TRBV30 with TRBJ2-7; possibly TRBD1 for D (5 bases). Trimming took 8 bases from V and 4 from J, leaving 12 bases between them. The germline gives CDR1 GTSNPN, CDR2 SVGIG (reference sequence). The CDR3 has 11 residues. CDR3 DNA sequence: TGTGCCGGGGCAGGGTCGTACGAGCAGTACTTC. This codes for CAGAGSYEQYF.

The chain joins TRBV9 to TRBJ2-5; 10 bases line up with TRBD2. This CDR3 is 16 amino acids long. Germline CDR1 is SGDLS and CDR2 is YYNGEE. Germline trimming cut 1 base from V and 4 bases from J; bases unmatched to any gene: 7. CDR3 sequence: CASSVRSGGVGETQYF. CDR3 bases: TGTGCCAGCAGCGTAAGAAGCGGGGGGGTAGGAGAGACCCAGTACTTC.

This rearrangement joins TRBV14 to TRBJ2-7; 7 nucleotides match TRBD1. The CDR3 runs to 15 residues. V shed 1 base, J shed 2 bases, and the junction held 5 bases outside the gene matches. Germline V lookup: CDR1 SGHDN, CDR2 FVKESK. CDR3 coding DNA: TGTGCCAGCAGCCAAGTGGCAGGGGGACCCTACGAGCAGTACTTC. Encoded protein: CASSQVAGGPYEQYF.

This clone was seen a single time. The chain is built from TRBV7-9 and TRBJ2-3; no firm D call. CDR1 is SEHNR and CDR2 is FQNEAQ in the germline V gene (reference sequence). This CDR3 has 13 amino acids. V shed 5 bases and J shed 10 bases, with 16 bases lying between them. This CDR3 is CASSPKGVISQYF. Here the CDR3 DNA reads TGTGCCAGCAGCCCAAAAGGAGTGATATCGCAGTATTTT.

The sample holds one count of this clone. The chain uses TRBV27 and TRBJ2-2; D is possibly TRBD2 (6 bases). This CDR3 is 14 amino acids long. Germline V CDR1 and CDR2: MNHEY, SMNVEV (reference sequence). V was clipped by 8 bases and J by 6 bases, with 16 bases between them. The CDR3 region is CASRYGGYAGELFF. Written as DNA, the CDR3 is TGTGCCAGCCGTTACGGGGGATATGCCGGGGAGCTGTTTTTT.

A single count supports this clone. The V and J genes are TRBV30 and TRBJ2-2, with TRBD1 as a possible D gene (5 bases). Deletions cut 4 bases from V and 1 base from J, with 7 bases between. The CDR3 extends over 13 amino acids. Germline CDR1 is GTSNPN and CDR2 is SVGIG (reference sequence). CDR3 in amino acids: CAWNRMNTGELFF. The CDR3 DNA follows: TGTGCCTGGAACAGGATGAACACCGGGGAGCTGTTTTTT.

V is TRBV7-2 and J is TRBJ2-7, with 7 bases that match TRBD1. CDR1 and CDR2 from the germline V gene are SGHTA and FQGNSA. V lost 2 bases to trimming and J lost 7 bases; unmatched junction nucleotides: 11. The CDR3 runs to 15 residues. The CDR3 DNA follows: TGTGCCAGCAGCTTAAGCGGACAGGTGGGGCTGGAGCAGTACTTC. This codes for CASSLSGQVGLEQYF.

This chain uses TRBV7-2 with TRBJ2-7, with 8 bases identical to TRBD2. Germline V gives CDR1 SGHTA, CDR2 FQGNSA. The CDR3 length is 14 residues. After removal of 5 bases from V and 4 bases from J, the junction contained 7 bases not matched to a gene. The DNA for the CDR3 is TGTGCCAGCAGCCGAGCGGGGGACTTGTACGAGCAGTACTTC. It specifies CASSRAGDLYEQYF.

The V and J genes are TRBV30 and TRBJ2-3; 8 bases are shared with TRBD2. CDR1 and CDR2 (germline): GTSNPN, SVGIG (reference sequence). This CDR3 comprises 14 residues. V lost 3 bases and J lost 0; bases outside the gene matches: 2. CDR3 nucleotide sequence: TGTGCCTGGAGACTAGCGGCTAGCACAGATACGCAGTATTTT. It translates to CAWRLAASTDTQYF.

The chain employs TRBV11-1 and TRBJ1-1, with unresolved D. This CDR3 has 13 residues. CDR1 and CDR2 from the germline V gene are SGHAT and FQDESV (reference sequence). V lost 3 bases and J 4 bases, leaving 9 bases between the germline ends. Written as DNA, the CDR3 is TGTGCCAGCAGCTTGGGCATGGGCACTGAAGCTTTCTTT. Its protein product is CASSLGMGTEAFF.

The chain uses TRBV5-6 and TRBJ2-7, with TRBD2 as a possible D gene (5 bases). The CDR3 is 14 residues long. CDR1 is SGHDT, CDR2 YYEEEE, per germline. V gave up 4 bases and J gave up 9 bases, with 20 bases separating them. In nucleotides, the CDR3 is TGTGCCAGCAGCGCTGATCTATCACGGGGTGGGCAGTACTTC. It encodes CASSADLSRGGQYF.

This rearrangement joins TRBV28 to TRBJ1-6, with TRBD1 identical over 7 bases. This CDR3 is built from 16 residues. Per the germline V gene, CDR1 is MDHEN and CDR2 is SYDVKM. V lost 5 bases, J lost 0 bases, and 4 bases stayed unmatched. The CDR3 spells CASSRAGGSYNSPLHF. The CDR3 bases are TGTGCCAGCAGTCGGGCAGGGGGCTCCTATAATTCACCCCTCCACTTT.

The rearrangement uses TRBV27 and TRBJ2-1; 11 bases fit TRBD2. Trimming removed 5 bases from V and 0 bases from J; junction bases left unmatched: 3. The length of the CDR3 is 16 residues. From germline, CDR1 is MNHEY and CDR2 SMNVEV (reference sequence). CDR3 loop: CASSLLAGGSYNEQFF. The CDR3 DNA reads as TGTGCCAGCAGTCTGCTAGCGGGAGGCTCCTACAATGAGCAGTTCTTC.

This clone was seen only a few times. The rearrangement links TRBV4-3 to TRBJ1-1; 7 nucleotides line up with TRBD1. From germline, CDR1 is LGHNA and CDR2 YSLEER. The V and J ends lost 4 bases and 5 bases, in that order; junction bases with no gene match: 4. CDR3 size: 13 residues. CDR3 in DNA: TGCGCCAGCAGCCCAGCGACAGGGACTGAAGCTTTCTTT. Translation: CASSPATGTEAFF.

The chain has TRBV13 and TRBJ2-3; 14 bases are a match to TRBD2. The ends lost 5 bases at V and 5 bases at J; junction bases unmatched: 6. Germline V gene sequence: CDR1 PRHDT, CDR2 FYEKMQ (reference sequence). CDR3 length equals 16 residues. This chain's CDR3 is CASSPWTSGRRDTQYF. The CDR3 DNA reads as TGTGCCAGCAGCCCCTGGACTAGCGGGAGGAGAGATACGCAGTATTTT.

The chain uses TRBV4-1 and TRBJ2-5; TRBD1 aligns across 9 bases. CDR3 length: 13 residues. J lost 1 base, V lost 8 bases, and 2 bases had no gene match. The germline CDR1 and CDR2 sequences are MGHRA and YSYEKL. CDR3 coding DNA: TGCGCCAGCTCGGGACAGGGCCAAGAGACCCAGTACTTC. It encodes CASSGQGQETQYF.

The J gene is TRBJ1-1, the V gene TRBV11-3, with 7 bases matching TRBD1. The CDR3 is 13 amino acids. Unmatched junction bases numbered 6, after V lost 8 bases and J lost 3 bases. CDR1 is SGHNT, CDR2 YENEEA, per germline. The CDR3 DNA follows: TGTGCCAGCGAGGGGGCGCGAGACACTGAAGCTTTCTTT. Protein: CASEGARDTEAFF.

V gene TRBV20-1 combines with J gene TRBJ2-3, with D hard to call. V was cut by 5 bases and J by 6 bases, with 9 bases left in between. In germline, CDR1 is DFQATT, CDR2 SNEGSKA (reference sequence). The CDR3 runs 11 residues. CDR3 coding DNA: TGCAGTGCTCCGCGGTGGGATACGCAGTATTTT. It codes for CSAPRWDTQYF.

The chain recombines TRBV18 with TRBJ1-5, with 10 bases matching TRBD1. The CDR3 spans 15 residues. V was clipped by 6 bases and J by 6 bases; unmatched bases: 8. CDR1 is KGHSH, CDR2 LQKENI, per germline. The CDR3 coding sequence is TGTGCCAGCTCCTCGACAGGGGGCGGGGGTCAGCCCCAGCATTTT. Residues: CASSSTGGGGQPQHF.

A remark on this clone: Germline is not matched at one junction end, which may reflect a read error. V is TRBV7-9 and J is TRBJ1-2, with unresolved D. Germline-derived CDR1 and CDR2 are SEHNR and FQNEAQ (reference sequence). The CDR3 sequence is 9 residues long. The CDR3 loop is CASSSNLSF. CDR3 nucleotide sequence: TGTGCCAGCAGCTCTAACCTCTCTTTC.

The J gene is TRBJ2-2, the V gene TRBV5-1; D ambiguous. This CDR3 is built from 13 residues. V was pared by 1 base and J by 6 bases, with 7 bases between. Germline-derived CDR1 and CDR2 are SGHRS and YFSETQ. CDR3 sequence: CASSLTVSGELFF. Written as DNA, the CDR3 is TGCGCCAGCAGCTTGACAGTGTCCGGGGAGCTGTTTTTT. Full variable domain (outside the CDR3, taken from reference TRBV5-1 and TRBJ2-2): KAGVTQTPRYLIKTRGQQVTLSCSPISGHRSVSWYQQTPGQGLQFLFEYFSETQRNKGNFPGRFSGRQFSNSRSEMNVSTLELGDSALYLCASSLTVSGELFFGEGSRLTVL.

The chain links TRBV2 to TRBJ2-5; weak D call: TRBD1 (8 bases). The CDR3 runs 14 residues. From germline, CDR1 is SNHLY and CDR2 FYNNEI. V lost 5 bases, J lost 2 bases, and 12 bases lay in between. The CDR3 loop is CASSPQGGQETQYF. CDR3 DNA: TGTGCCAGCAGTCCACAGGGGGGGCAAGAGACCCAGTACTTC.

This clone appeared a few times. The same CDR3 can be traced to other DNA sequences in this sample. The chain recombines TRBV19 with TRBJ1-1; D is ambiguous. Per the germline V gene, CDR1 is LNHDA and CDR2 is SQIVND (reference sequence). This CDR3 spans 14 amino acids. Trimming pared 3 bases from V and 1 base from J, leaving 9 bases between. The CDR3 region has the DNA TGTGCCAGTAGTATCTGGGGAGGGAACACTGAAGCTTTCTTT. The encoded protein is CASSIWGGNTEAFF.

This clone was picked up one time. This chain uses TRBV7-9 with TRBJ2-5, with TRBD1 as a possible D gene (5 bases). The ends were cut back, 5 bases at V and 3 bases at J, with 7 bases in the middle. The length of the CDR3 is 12 residues. In germline, CDR1 is SEHNR, CDR2 FQNEAQ (reference sequence). CDR3 bases: TGTGCCAGCAGCCCGACAGAAGAGACCCAGTACTTC. Translating it yields CASSPTEETQYF.

V and J are TRBV4-1 and TRBJ2-7; 13 bases are a match to TRBD2. The CDR3 contains 18 residues. Germline-derived CDR1 and CDR2 are MGHRA and YSYEKL. V lost 1 base to trimming and J lost 3 bases; unmatched junction nucleotides: 9. This CDR3 reads CASSQGTSGSLSYYEQYF. The CDR3 coding sequence is TGCGCCAGCAGCCAAGGGACTAGCGGGAGCCTAAGTTACTACGAGCAGTACTTC.